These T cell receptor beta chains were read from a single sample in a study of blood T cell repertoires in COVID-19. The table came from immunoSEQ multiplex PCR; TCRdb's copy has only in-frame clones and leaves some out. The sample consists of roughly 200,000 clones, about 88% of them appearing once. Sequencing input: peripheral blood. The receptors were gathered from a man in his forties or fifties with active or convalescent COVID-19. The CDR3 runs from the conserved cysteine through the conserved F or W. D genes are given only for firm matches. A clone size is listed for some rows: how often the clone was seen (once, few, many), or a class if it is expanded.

DNA: TGTGCCAGCAGCGTAGTTACTAGAGGGAATGAGCAGTTCTTC
CDR3: CASSVVTRGNEQFF
J: TRBJ2-1
size: NA
V: TRBV9
D: NA

DNA: TGTGCCAGCAGATGGACTAGCGAGAACACCGGGGAGCTGTTTTTT
CDR3: CASRWTSENTGELFF
J: TRBJ2-2
size: NA
V: TRBV6-6
D: TRBD2

DNA: TGTGCCAGCAGCTTAGATCAGGGCAATCAGCCCCAGCATTTT
CDR3: CASSLDQGNQPQHF
J: TRBJ1-5
size: NA
V: TRBV11-2
D: NA

DNA: TGTGCCAGCAGCCGTGAGTTGTATGAAGCTTTCTTT
CDR3: CASSRELYEAFF
J: TRBJ1-1
size: NA
V: TRBV2
D: NA

DNA: TGTGCCAGCAGTTTATCACGTGGGGGGGAAGTCTATGAAAAACTGTTTTTT
CDR3: CASSLSRGGEVYEKLFF
J: TRBJ1-4
size: NA
V: TRBV28
D: NA

DNA: TGCGCCAGCAGCTTAGCGGGGCTTGACTCCTACAATGAGCAGTTCTTC
CDR3: CASSLAGLDSYNEQFF
J: TRBJ2-1
size: NA
V: TRBV5-1
D: TRBD2

DNA: TGCAGCGTAGGACGGGGATCCTACGAGCAGTACTTC
CDR3: CSVGRGSYEQYF
J: TRBJ2-7
size: few
V: TRBV29-1
D: NA

DNA: TGTGCCAGCAGGGCGGGGCTGAATCAGCCCCAGCATTTT
CDR3: CASRAGLNQPQHF
J: TRBJ1-5
size: NA
V: TRBV6-5
D: NA

DNA: TGTGCCAGCAGCTTTAGACAAGCTAGCACAGATACGCAGTATTTT
CDR3: CASSFRQASTDTQYF
J: TRBJ2-3
size: NA
V: TRBV7-9
D: NA

DNA: TGCAGCGTCCGGCAGGGGCTGAACGAGCAGTACTTC
CDR3: CSVRQGLNEQYF
J: TRBJ2-7
size: NA
V: TRBV29-1
D: NA

DNA: TGTGCCAGCAGCTTAGCGGGACTAGCGGGATTTGGGGCCAACGTCCTGACTTTC
CDR3: CASSLAGLAGFGANVLTF
J: TRBJ2-6
size: NA
V: TRBV7-2
D: TRBD2

DNA: TGCGCCAGCAGCAGGGACAGCTACGCCTACGAGCAGTACTTC
CDR3: CASSRDSYAYEQYF
J: TRBJ2-7
size: NA
V: TRBV5-1
D: TRBD1

DNA: TGTGCCAGCAGTTTCGCCGGGACAGCCTTTGGCAATGAGCAGTTCTTC
CDR3: CASSFAGTAFGNEQFF
J: TRBJ2-1
size: NA
V: TRBV28
D: TRBD1

DNA: TGCGCCAGCAGCGACGTCTCCAGCGACACCATATATTTT
CDR3: CASSDVSSDTIYF
J: TRBJ1-3
size: NA
V: TRBV5-1
D: NA

DNA: TGTGCCACCCGAGGGTTGGTCTACGAGCCCCAGCATTTT
CDR3: CATRGLVYEPQHF
J: TRBJ1-5
size: NA
V: TRBV19
D: NA

DNA: TGTGCCAGCAGCCCGACAGGGAGCACAGATACGCAGTATTTT
CDR3: CASSPTGSTDTQYF
J: TRBJ2-3
size: NA
V: TRBV13
D: TRBD1

DNA: TGTGCCAGCTCACCACAGCCGGGGGAAGCTTTCTTT
CDR3: CASSPQPGEAFF
J: TRBJ1-1
size: NA
V: TRBV18
D: NA

DNA: TGTGCCAGCAGTTTTCGACTTTTTGCTGATGAGCAGTTCTTC
CDR3: CASSFRLFADEQFF
J: TRBJ2-1
size: NA
V: TRBV28
D: NA

DNA: TGCGCCAGCAGCCAAGATTGGGGCAGACTAGCGGGGGGCCACCAAGAGACCCAGTACTTC
CDR3: CASSQDWGRLAGGHQETQYF
J: TRBJ2-5
size: NA
V: TRBV4-3
D: TRBD2

DNA: TGTGCCATCAGTGATAAAGGGACAGGGGGCGAAAATTCACCCCTCCACTTT
CDR3: CAISDKGTGGENSPLHF
J: TRBJ1-6
size: NA
V: TRBV10-3
D: TRBD1

DNA: TGTGCCAGCAGTTTTAATAACCCCCAGGGGACCAGGTTTGGCTACACCTTC
CDR3: CASSFNNPQGTRFGYTF
J: TRBJ1-2
size: few
V: TRBV27
D: NA

DNA: TGTGCCAGCATCCCCGGGGGGGCGGGTGGAAACACCATATATTTT
CDR3: CASIPGGAGGNTIYF
J: TRBJ1-3
size: NA
V: TRBV28
D: NA

DNA: TGTGCCAGCAGCCCTGGACCCGGGGGAGACCAAGAGACCCAGTACTTC
CDR3: CASSPGPGGDQETQYF
J: TRBJ2-5
size: NA
V: TRBV7-9
D: NA

DNA: TGCGCCAGCAGCTTGGACGGACAGGGTGCAAACAATGAGCAGTTCTTC
CDR3: CASSLDGQGANNEQFF
J: TRBJ2-1
size: once
V: TRBV5-1
D: TRBD1

DNA: TGTGCCAGCAGTCCTTGGGCCAGAGAGACCCAGTACTTC
CDR3: CASSPWARETQYF
J: TRBJ2-5
size: NA
V: TRBV7-9
D: NA

DNA: TGTGCCATCAGTGATCTCCGGGGGGTACTAGCGGAGCAAGAGACCCAGTACTTC
CDR3: CAISDLRGVLAEQETQYF
J: TRBJ2-5
size: NA
V: TRBV10-3
D: TRBD2

DNA: TGTGCCAGCAGCCAAATTCAGGGGGCTGTGACCCAGTACTTC
CDR3: CASSQIQGAVTQYF
J: TRBJ2-5
size: NA
V: TRBV11-3
D: TRBD1

DNA: TGTGCCAGCACCCCGGACAGGGACACCCTACTCACAGATACGCAGTATTTT
CDR3: CASTPDRDTLLTDTQYF
J: TRBJ2-3
size: NA
V: TRBV27
D: TRBD1

DNA: TGTGCCAGCAGTGAAGCACGGGGTGGCAGGGGGCTTGGAACCGGGGAGCTGTTTTTT
CDR3: CASSEARGGRGLGTGELFF
J: TRBJ2-2
size: NA
V: TRBV6-1
D: TRBD1

DNA: TGTGCCAGTAGTACTAGCGGGGGGGATACGCAGTATTTT
CDR3: CASSTSGGDTQYF
J: TRBJ2-3
size: NA
V: TRBV19
D: TRBD2

DNA: TGTGCCAGCAGCTTGTTAGCGGATGAGCAGTTCTTC
CDR3: CASSLLADEQFF
J: TRBJ2-1
size: NA
V: TRBV5-6
D: NA

DNA: TGTGCCAGCTCACCAATCGGGCGGGCAGATACGCAGTATTTT
CDR3: CASSPIGRADTQYF
J: TRBJ2-3
size: once
V: TRBV18
D: NA

DNA: TGTGCCAGCAGCCGGGACAGGGGGACCGAGCAGTACTTC
CDR3: CASSRDRGTEQYF
J: TRBJ2-7
size: once
V: TRBV3-1/TRBV3-2
D: TRBD1

DNA: TGTGCCAGCAGCCAAGGACAGGGTCAAGGCTACACCTTC
CDR3: CASSQGQGQGYTF
J: TRBJ1-2
size: NA
V: TRBV7-3
D: TRBD1

DNA: TGTGCCAGCAGCCGGGGAGGCAGGAACACTGAAGCTTTCTTT
CDR3: CASSRGGRNTEAFF
J: TRBJ1-1
size: NA
V: TRBV2
D: NA

DNA: TGTGCCAGCAGCTACGACAGGGGGCAGTTCTTC
CDR3: CASSYDRGQFF
J: TRBJ2-1
size: NA
V: TRBV7-2
D: TRBD1

DNA: TGCGCCACCATGCCCGGGACAAAATTCTACGAGCAGTACTTC
CDR3: CATMPGTKFYEQYF
J: TRBJ2-7
size: once
V: TRBV10-2
D: NA

DNA: TGTGCCAGCAGCTTAGCCCGGGGCACTGAAGCTTTCTTT
CDR3: CASSLARGTEAFF
J: TRBJ1-1
size: NA
V: TRBV7-6
D: NA

DNA: TGTGCCAGCAGGAGGCGGGGCGCTTCGCCCACTGAAGCTTTCTTT
CDR3: CASRRRGASPTEAFF
J: TRBJ1-1
size: once
V: TRBV6-5
D: NA

DNA: TGTGCCAGCAGCTTAGATCTCCCAGGAGGGGCCCAAGAGACCCAGTACTTC
CDR3: CASSLDLPGGAQETQYF
J: TRBJ2-5
size: few
V: TRBV11-2
D: NA

DNA: TGTGCCAGCAGTCCCTTGGCAGGGAATAATTCACCCCTCCACTTT
CDR3: CASSPLAGNNSPLHF
J: TRBJ1-6
size: NA
V: TRBV27
D: NA

DNA: TGCGCCAGCAGCTTGGGTATCACAGGGGCCTACGAGCAGTACTTC
CDR3: CASSLGITGAYEQYF
J: TRBJ2-7
size: NA
V: TRBV5-1
D: TRBD1

DNA: TGTGCCAGCAGCTTGGACAGGGGGACAGATACGCAGTATTTT
CDR3: CASSLDRGTDTQYF
J: TRBJ2-3
size: NA
V: TRBV5-6
D: TRBD1

DNA: TGTGCCAGCAGCTATCCGGGACAGGGATATGGCTACACCTTC
CDR3: CASSYPGQGYGYTF
J: TRBJ1-2
size: NA
V: TRBV3-1/TRBV3-2
D: TRBD1